This is a list of T cell receptor beta chains from one sample in a study of identical twins. TCRdb re-called the 5' RACE reads through MiXCR, storing one row per CDR3 protein. The profile covers about 240,000 distinct CDR3 sequences, with roughly 13% appearing a single time and about 3.9% taken by the ten largest. The same sample was also studied in work on yellow fever vaccine responses in identical twins.

Sample: memory (CD45RO+) T cells sorted from blood. These receptors originate from a woman aged 18-29 years in good health. Both conserved end residues are part of each CDR3. Fields, in order: clone size, CDR3 length, D gene, J gene, V gene, CDR3 protein, CDR3 DNA. A D gene is named only where the DNA matches it firmly. A row's size may be missing; if present it is once, few, many or a size class.

abundance: .; len: 13; d_gene: TRBD1; j_gene: TRBJ2-7; v_gene: TRBV6-5; CDR3aa: CASALQGFNEQYF; CDR3nt: TGTGCCAGCGCGTTACAGGGGTTTAACGAGCAGTACTTC
abundance: many; len: 14; d_gene: .; j_gene: TRBJ2-2; v_gene: TRBV7-3; CDR3aa: CASSLIANTGELFF; CDR3nt: TGTGCCAGCAGCTTAATTGCCAACACCGGGGAGCTGTTTTTT
abundance: .; len: 16; d_gene: .; j_gene: TRBJ2-7; v_gene: TRBV5-1; CDR3aa: CASSFKIRQVSYEQYF; CDR3nt: TGCGCCAGCAGCTTTAAAATTAGACAGGTATCCTACGAGCAGTACTTC
abundance: .; len: 15; d_gene: TRBD1; j_gene: TRBJ2-1; v_gene: TRBV7-9; CDR3aa: CASSPIQGVYNEQFF; CDR3nt: TGTGCCAGCAGCCCTATACAGGGGGTCTACAATGAGCAGTTCTTC
abundance: .; len: 14; d_gene: TRBD1; j_gene: TRBJ2-7; v_gene: TRBV12-3/TRBV12-4; CDR3aa: CASSPTDRGAEQYF; CDR3nt: TGTGCCAGCAGTCCGACCGACAGGGGGGCCGAGCAGTACTTC
abundance: .; len: 16; d_gene: .; j_gene: TRBJ2-3; v_gene: TRBV9; CDR3aa: CASSVDRRGTTDTQYF; CDR3nt: TGTGCCAGCAGCGTAGACCGAAGAGGAACCACAGATACGCAGTATTTT
abundance: many; len: 14; d_gene: TRBD1; j_gene: TRBJ2-7; v_gene: TRBV20-1; CDR3aa: CSARTGGEIYEQYF; CDR3nt: TGCAGTGCTCGGACAGGGGGCGAGATTTACGAGCAGTACTTC
abundance: .; len: 16; d_gene: .; j_gene: TRBJ2-6; v_gene: TRBV7-7; CDR3aa: CASSLDTAGGANVLTF; CDR3nt: TGTGCTAGCAGCTTAGACACCGCTGGTGGGGCCAACGTCCTGACTTTC
abundance: .; len: 12; d_gene: .; j_gene: TRBJ2-2; v_gene: TRBV2; CDR3aa: CASRRSTGELFF; CDR3nt: TGTGCCAGCAGACGGTCCACCGGGGAGCTGTTTTTT
abundance: few; len: 15; d_gene: TRBD1; j_gene: TRBJ2-2; v_gene: TRBV7-9; CDR3aa: CASSFGTGGTGELFF; CDR3nt: TGTGCCAGCAGCTTTGGGACAGGGGGTACCGGGGAGCTGTTTTTT